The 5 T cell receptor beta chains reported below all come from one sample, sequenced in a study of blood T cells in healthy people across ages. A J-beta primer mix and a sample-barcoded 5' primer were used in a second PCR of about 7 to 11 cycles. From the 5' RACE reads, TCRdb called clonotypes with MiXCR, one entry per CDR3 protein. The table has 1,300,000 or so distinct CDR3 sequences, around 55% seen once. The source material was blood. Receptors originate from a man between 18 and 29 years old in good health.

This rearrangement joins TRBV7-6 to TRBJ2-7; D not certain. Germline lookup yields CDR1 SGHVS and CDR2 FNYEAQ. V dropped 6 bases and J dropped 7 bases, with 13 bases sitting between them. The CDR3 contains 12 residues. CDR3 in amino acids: CASSNVWREQYF. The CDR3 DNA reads TGTGCCAGCAGTAACGTTTGGAGAGAGCAGTACTTC. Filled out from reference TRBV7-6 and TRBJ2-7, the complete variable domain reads GAGVSQSPRYKVTKRGQDVALRCDPISGHVSLYWYRQALGQGPEFLTYFNYEAQQDKSGLPNDRFSAERPEGSISTLTIQRTEQRDSAMYRCASSNVWREQYFGPGTRLTVT.

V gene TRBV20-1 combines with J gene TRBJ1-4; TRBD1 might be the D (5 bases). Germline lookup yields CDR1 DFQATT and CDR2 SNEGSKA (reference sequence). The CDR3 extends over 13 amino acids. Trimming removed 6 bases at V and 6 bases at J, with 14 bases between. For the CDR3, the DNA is TGCAGTGCCCCCCGGGGGATGTATGAAAAACTGTTTTTT. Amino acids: CSAPRGMYEKLFF.

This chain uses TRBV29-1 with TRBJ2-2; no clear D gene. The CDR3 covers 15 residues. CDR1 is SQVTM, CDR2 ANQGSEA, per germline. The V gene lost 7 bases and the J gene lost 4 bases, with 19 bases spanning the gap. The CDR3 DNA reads TGCAGCGCTACCCCTAATATGGCAGGCACCGGGGAGCTGTTTTTT. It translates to CSATPNMAGTGELFF.

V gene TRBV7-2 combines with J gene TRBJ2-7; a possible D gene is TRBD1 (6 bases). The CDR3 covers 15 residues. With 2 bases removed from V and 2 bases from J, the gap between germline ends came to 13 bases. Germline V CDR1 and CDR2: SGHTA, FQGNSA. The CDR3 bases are TGTGCCAGCAGCTTACCTACAGGGCTAGCCTACGAGCAGTACTTC. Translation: CASSLPTGLAYEQYF.

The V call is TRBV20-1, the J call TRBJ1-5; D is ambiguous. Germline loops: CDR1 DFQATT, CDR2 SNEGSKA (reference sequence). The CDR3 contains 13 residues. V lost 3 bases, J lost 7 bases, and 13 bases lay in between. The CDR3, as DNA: TGCAGTGCTAGTTCCGCCTCGCAGCAGCCCCAGCATTTT. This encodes CSASSASQQPQHF.